A single sample is the source of the 25 T cell receptor beta chains below, sequenced in a study of cytomegalovirus exposure and HLA in healthy donors. It was with 60 Vbeta and 13 Jbeta primers that the PCR ran. The repertoire was sequenced with immunoSEQ multiplex PCR; TCRdb's copy has only in-frame clones and lacks some. The sample has about 120,000 clones; around three quarters are singletons. Material for sequencing was PBMCs. These receptors all stem from a man aged 25 to 45 in good health and CMV-seropositive.

The rearrangement uses TRBV10-1 and TRBJ1-3; TRBD1 matches 8 bases. The V gene's germline CDR1 is WNHNN and CDR2 SYGVQD (reference sequence). Trimming at V came to 6 bases and at J to 2 bases, leaving 9 bases not matched to a gene. The CDR3 is made up of 16 amino acids. CDR3 loop: CASSHTDRGAGNTIYF. DNA for the CDR3: TGCGCCAGCAGCCATACAGACAGGGGCGCTGGAAACACCATATATTTT.

The chain combines TRBV28 with TRBJ2-6; the D gene is possibly TRBD2 (5 bases). Trimming removed 6 bases at V and 0 bases at J, with 12 bases between. The CDR3 totals 16 residues. Germline CDR1 is MDHEN and CDR2 is SYDVKM. CDR3 nucleotides: TGTGCCAGCAGCCGCCTCGGGAACTCTGGGGCCAACGTCCTGACTTTC. It yields the protein CASSRLGNSGANVLTF.

This chain links TRBV12-5 with TRBJ2-2, with D perhaps TRBD1 (6 bases). The V gene's germline CDR1 is LGHNT and CDR2 FRNRAP. Trimming removed 0 bases at V and 4 bases at J, with 24 bases between. The CDR3 loop spans 20 amino acids. CDR3 nucleotides: TGTGCTAGTGGTTTGGTATCTGGGTGGGGGACATCGAAGGGCACCGGGGAGCTGTTTTTT. It encodes CASGLVSGWGTSKGTGELFF.

The DNA for the CDR3 is TGCAGCGTGGCCCCGACAGGCCAAGAGACCCAGTACTTC. Protein product: CSVAPTGQETQYF. The chain links TRBV29-1 to TRBJ2-5, with a possible D match to TRBD1 (6 bases). V dropped 6 bases and J dropped 1 base, with 12 bases sitting between them. The V gene's germline CDR1 is SQVTM and CDR2 ANQGSEA. This CDR3 is 13 amino acids long.

The rearrangement joins TRBV23-1 to TRBJ1-6; the match to TRBD1 covers 10 bases. TRBV23-1 is an ORF for which the function is uncertain. The CDR3 has 15 amino acids. V was pared by 4 bases and J by 7 bases, with 4 bases of the junction left unmatched. As DNA, the CDR3 is TGCGCCAGCAGTCCCCCGGGACAGGGGAATTCACCCCTCCACTTT. Its protein product is CASSPPGQGNSPLHF.

The chain recombines TRBV5-1 with TRBJ1-2; TRBD1 matches 7 bases. J lost 6 bases, V lost 3 bases, and 5 bases had no gene match. The CDR3 extends over 13 amino acids. CDR1 is SGHRS and CDR2 is YFSETQ in the germline V gene. The CDR3 bases are TGCGCCAGCAGCTCCGACAGGGCCGATGGCTACACCTTC. This codes for CASSSDRADGYTF.

This chain connects TRBV5-1 to TRBJ2-1; 13 bases are shared with TRBD2. Germline CDR1 reads SGHRS; CDR2 reads YFSETQ. The CDR3 has 13 residues. With V trimmed by 7 bases and J by 10 bases, 5 bases remained unmatched. The CDR3 DNA reads as TGCGCCAGCGGACTAGCGGGAGCTGAAGAGCAGTTCTTC. It translates to CASGLAGAEEQFF.

The chain combines TRBV30 with TRBJ2-1; no definite D call. This CDR3 has 12 amino acids. Germline V lookup: CDR1 GTSNPN, CDR2 SVGIG (reference sequence). Trimming took off 2 bases at V and 7 bases at J, with 9 bases between the two ends. CDR3 sequence: CAWSPYNNEQFF. CDR3 nucleotide sequence: TGTGCCTGGAGTCCCTATAATAATGAGCAGTTCTTC.

In its sample, this clone was seen once. This chain joins TRBV4-2 and TRBJ1-2; 9 bases are shared with TRBD1. The germline V gene has CDR1 LGHNA and CDR2 YNFKEQ. V shed 5 bases and J 8 bases; nucleotides not matched to a gene: 6. CDR3 length: 13 amino acids. The CDR3 DNA follows: TGTGCCAGCAGCACACAGGGGGCTGGGGGCTACACCTTC. This translates into CASSTQGAGGYTF.

V and J are TRBV30 and TRBJ2-3; D not certain. Per the germline V gene, CDR1 is GTSNPN and CDR2 is SVGIG (reference sequence). The CDR3 contains 12 residues. Deletions cut 4 bases from V and 7 bases from J, with 12 bases between. The CDR3 is CAWKTRGHTQYF. The CDR3 DNA reads TGTGCCTGGAAGACCAGAGGTCATACGCAGTATTTT.

Here the CDR3 DNA reads TGTGCCTGGAGTCCCTGGACTAGCGGTGCTAGCACAGATACGCAGTATTTT. This gives the protein CAWSPWTSGASTDTQYF. The chain joins TRBV30 to TRBJ2-3, with 10 nucleotides matching TRBD2. V lost 2 bases and J lost 0; bases outside the gene matches: 8. The CDR3 has 17 amino acids. Per germline, CDR1 GTSNPN and CDR2 SVGIG (reference sequence).

A few counts support this clone. J is TRBJ2-2 and V is TRBV5-1; TRBD1 aligns across 9 bases. Germline CDR1 is SGHRS and CDR2 is YFSETQ. Germline trimming cut 4 bases from V and 4 bases from J; bases unmatched to any gene: 8. The CDR3 is 16 amino acids. Written as DNA, the CDR3 is TGCGCCAGCAGCAAACAGGGGGCTAGCGGCACCGGGGAGCTGTTTTTT. Encoded protein: CASSKQGASGTGELFF.

CDR3 amino acids: CASGLDSRGERGGTDTQYF. The CDR3 DNA reads TGTGCTAGTGGTTTGGACTCCCGTGGGGAGCGGGGTGGCACAGATACGCAGTATTTT. This chain links TRBV12-5 with TRBJ2-3; 7 bases line up with TRBD2. CDR1 and CDR2 (germline): LGHNT, FRNRAP. The CDR3 consists of 19 residues. Unmatched junction bases numbered 14, after V lost 1 base and J lost 1 base.

This clone was counted only a few times. The CDR3 is CASSPGQGWNEQFF. CDR3 sequence (DNA): TGCGCCAGCAGCCCTGGGCAGGGATGGAATGAGCAGTTCTTC. The V and J genes are TRBV4-1 and TRBJ2-1, with D possibly matching TRBD1 (5 bases). The CDR3 length is 14 residues. Trimming pared 4 bases from V and 7 bases from J, leaving 14 bases between. CDR1 is MGHRA and CDR2 is YSYEKL in the germline V gene.

This chain links TRBV5-4 with TRBJ2-5; a possible D gene is TRBD1 (6 bases). V was clipped by 2 bases and J by 3 bases, with 8 bases between them. The CDR3 loop spans 13 amino acids. Germline-derived CDR1 and CDR2 are SGHNT and YYREEE (reference sequence). CDR3 amino acids: CASSFPGEETQYF. The CDR3 DNA follows: TGTGCCAGCAGCTTCCCAGGGGAAGAGACCCAGTACTTC. Filled out from reference TRBV5-4 and TRBJ2-5, the complete variable domain reads ETGVTQSPTHLIKTRGQQVTLRCSSQSGHNTVSWYQQALGQGPQFIFQYYREEENGRGNFPPRFSGLQFPNYSSELNVNALELDDSALYLCASSFPGEETQYFGPGTRLLVL.

The rearrangement uses TRBV30 and TRBJ1-5; D might be TRBD1 (5 bases). Trimming cost V 0 bases and J 4 bases, with 7 bases left between them. CDR1 is GTSNPN and CDR2 is SVGIG in the germline V gene (reference sequence). The CDR3 runs 13 residues. CDR3 sequence (DNA): TGTGCCTGGAGTGTACAGGCAAATCAGCCCCAGCATTTT. It codes for CAWSVQANQPQHF.

This clone was observed a few times. The chain couples TRBV4-3 to TRBJ2-3, with D possibly TRBD2 on 6 matching bases. This CDR3 contains 14 residues. Trimming pared 2 bases from V and 2 bases from J, leaving 8 bases between. Per the germline V gene, CDR1 is LGHNA and CDR2 is YSLEER. DNA for the CDR3: TGCGCCAGCAGCCAAACTAGCTACACAGATACGCAGTATTTT. Protein: CASSQTSYTDTQYF.

The chain joins TRBV28 to TRBJ1-1, with 9 bases that match TRBD1. Unmatched junction bases numbered 3, after V lost 7 bases and J lost 3 bases. Germline CDR1 MDHEN, CDR2 SYDVKM. This CDR3 has 13 amino acids. This chain's CDR3 is CASIGTGYTEAFF. CDR3 coding DNA: TGTGCCAGCATCGGGACAGGGTACACTGAAGCTTTCTTT.

There are a few counts of this clone. The chain combines TRBV5-4 with TRBJ2-5; 14 bases match TRBD2. The V gene's germline CDR1 is SGHNT and CDR2 YYREEE (reference sequence). The V and J ends lost 5 bases and 3 bases, in that order; junction bases with no gene match: 6. CDR3 length equals 16 residues. CDR3 DNA: TGTGCCAGCAGACCGGGACTAGCGGGAGTGGAAGAGACCCAGTACTTC. It specifies CASRPGLAGVEETQYF.

The J gene is TRBJ2-2, the V gene TRBV11-2; TRBD2 matches 10 bases. The CDR3 totals 16 residues. With 3 bases clipped from V and 6 bases from J, the junction kept 7 bases outside the gene matches. Germline V gene data show CDR1 as SGHAT and CDR2 as FQNNGV. The CDR3 loop reads CASSFPSGSLAGELFF. The CDR3 region has the DNA TGTGCCAGCAGCTTTCCTAGCGGGAGTTTGGCCGGGGAGCTGTTTTTT. The variable domain in full, with the rest retrieved from reference TRBV11-2 and TRBJ2-2, is EAGVAQSPRYKIIEKRQSVAFWCNPISGHATLYWYQQILGQGPKLLIQFQNNGVVDDSQLPKDRFSAERLKGVDSTLKIQPAKLEDSAVYLCASSFPSGSLAGELFFGEGSRLTVL.

The rearrangement joins TRBV7-2 to TRBJ2-6; D possibly corresponds to TRBD1 (6 bases). The germline V gene has CDR1 SGHTA and CDR2 FQGNSA. The CDR3 extends over 16 amino acids. The V end was cut by 5 bases, the J end by 0 bases, with 11 bases between. The DNA for the CDR3 is TGTGCCAGCAGCCTAAGACAGGCCTCTGGGGCCAACGTCCTGACTTTC. Protein: CASSLRQASGANVLTF.

The chain combines TRBV28 with TRBJ2-7, with 7 bases aligning to TRBD2. V lost 2 bases and J lost 5; bases outside the gene matches: 12. CDR1 MDHEN and CDR2 SYDVKM come from the germline V gene. The CDR3 consists of 16 residues. The CDR3 sequence is CASSLGFGREFHEQYF. For the CDR3, the DNA is TGTGCCAGCAGTTTAGGGTTCGGGCGGGAGTTCCACGAGCAGTACTTC.

The J gene is TRBJ2-7, the V gene TRBV4-1; possible D gene TRBD1, 6 bases. Trimming left V 4 bases short and J 5 bases short, with 12 bases between. CDR1 and CDR2 (germline): MGHRA, YSYEKL. The CDR3 is 13 amino acids. CDR3 coding DNA: TGCGCCAGCAGCCGAAGGGGGTTCGACGAGCAGTACTTC. Translated: CASSRRGFDEQYF.

Only a few counts were recorded for this clone. The sample has other DNA sequences that encode this CDR3 too. The V and J genes are TRBV6-4 and TRBJ1-1; D is unclear. Trimming left V 6 bases short and J 2 bases short, with 10 bases between. The germline V gene has CDR1 MRHNA and CDR2 SNTAGT. This CDR3 is 13 amino acids long. The DNA for the CDR3 is TGTGCCAGCAGCGAACAAGAAAACACTGAAGCTTTCTTT. This translates into CASSEQENTEAFF.

This chain joins TRBV29-1 and TRBJ2-3; 12 bases agree with TRBD1. This CDR3 contains 14 residues. The V segment lost 6 bases and the J segment 5 bases; nucleotides outside the gene matches: 6. The germline gives CDR1 SQVTM, CDR2 ANQGSEA. CDR3 DNA sequence: TGCAGCGTCGGGGACAGGGGGCTTTTAGATACGCAGTATTTT. It is translated as CSVGDRGLLDTQYF.